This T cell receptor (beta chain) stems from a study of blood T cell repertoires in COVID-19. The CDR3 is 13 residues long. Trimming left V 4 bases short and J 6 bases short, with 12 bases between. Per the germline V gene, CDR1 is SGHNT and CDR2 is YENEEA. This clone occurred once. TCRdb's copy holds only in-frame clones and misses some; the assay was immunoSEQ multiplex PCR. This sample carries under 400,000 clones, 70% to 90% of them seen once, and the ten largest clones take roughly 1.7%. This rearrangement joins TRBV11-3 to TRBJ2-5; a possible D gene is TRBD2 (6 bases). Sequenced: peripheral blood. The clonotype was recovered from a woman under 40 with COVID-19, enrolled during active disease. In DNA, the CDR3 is TGTGCCAGCAGCTACCCTAGCGCAAAGACCCAGTACTTC. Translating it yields CASSYPSAKTQYF.